Described below is a single T cell receptor beta chain sequence and its context. Germline CDR1 reads LNHDA; CDR2 reads SQIVND (reference sequence). V was clipped by 11 bases and J by 0 bases, with 14 bases between them. CDR3 length: 13 residues. Libraries were prepared by immunoSEQ multiplex PCR; TCRdb keeps only in-frame clonotypes and omits some of them. The profile shows 50,000 to 65,000 clones, about 96% of them singletons. This record comes from a study of T cell changes during pregnancy in multiple sclerosis. The chain employs TRBV19 and TRBJ2-7, with D unresolved. The sequencing here drew on CD8+ T cells from peripheral blood mononuclear cells, taken after pregnancy. This TCR was sampled from a female donor with multiple sclerosis, enrolled in a pregnancy study. This CDR3 reads CASRDFASYEQYF. CDR3 in DNA: TGTGCCTCTCGAGATTTCGCCTCCTACGAGCAGTACTTC. Filled out from reference TRBV19 and TRBJ2-7, the complete variable domain reads DGGITQSPKYLFRKEGQNVTLSCEQNLNHDAMYWYRQDPGQGLRLIYYSQIVNDFQKGDIAEGYSVSREKKESFPLTVTSAQKNPTAFYLCASRDFASYEQYFGPGTRLTVT.